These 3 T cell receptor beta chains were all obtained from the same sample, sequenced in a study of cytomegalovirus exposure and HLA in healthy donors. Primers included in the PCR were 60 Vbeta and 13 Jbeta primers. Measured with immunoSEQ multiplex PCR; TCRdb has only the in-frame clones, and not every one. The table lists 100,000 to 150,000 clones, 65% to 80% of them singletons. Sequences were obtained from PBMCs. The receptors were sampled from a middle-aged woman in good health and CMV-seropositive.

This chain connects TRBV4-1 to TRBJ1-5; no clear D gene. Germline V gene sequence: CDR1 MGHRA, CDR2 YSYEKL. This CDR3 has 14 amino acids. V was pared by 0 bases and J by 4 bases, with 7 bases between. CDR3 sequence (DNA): TGCGCCAGCAGCCAAGATGTACAGAATCAGCCCCAGCATTTT. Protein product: CASSQDVQNQPQHF.

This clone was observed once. Here the CDR3 DNA reads TGTGCCAGCAGCTTGGACCGGTATAGCACAGATACGCAGTATTTT. Amino acids: CASSLDRYSTDTQYF. The V gene is TRBV5-6, the J gene TRBJ2-3, with D unclear. The V and J ends lost 0 bases and 0 bases respectively, with 8 bases between them. CDR1 is SGHDT, CDR2 YYEEEE, per germline. The CDR3 totals 15 residues.

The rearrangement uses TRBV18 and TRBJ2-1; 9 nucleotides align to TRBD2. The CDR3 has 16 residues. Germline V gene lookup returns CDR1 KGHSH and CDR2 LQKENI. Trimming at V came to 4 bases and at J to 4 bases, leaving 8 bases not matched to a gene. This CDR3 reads CASSLQGLAGYNEQFF. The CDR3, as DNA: TGTGCCAGCTCACTCCAGGGACTAGCAGGATACAATGAGCAGTTCTTC.